This is a list of T cell receptor beta chains from one sample in a study of cytomegalovirus exposure and HLA in healthy donors. The table came from immunoSEQ multiplex PCR; TCRdb's copy has only in-frame clones and leaves some out. The top ten clones hold roughly 8.2% of a sample with more than 85,000 clones, less than 85% of them seen once. Source material: PBMCs. The receptors come from a middle-aged man in good health and CMV-seropositive. Each CDR3 is given with its conserved first and last residue. A D gene is named only where the DNA matches it firmly. Size is omitted from some rows. Given values are once, few, many or a class for expanded clones.

NA TRBJ1-1 once TRBV5-6 CASSFRPSGGTEAFF TGTGCCAGCAGCTTTCGGCCTTCGGGGGGGACTGAAGCTTTCTTT
NA TRBJ2-7 NA TRBV25-1 CASSESGGVTYEQYF TGTGCCAGCAGTGAATCAGGCGGGGTTACCTACGAGCAGTACTTC
NA TRBJ1-3 NA TRBV4-1 CASSQEADTGNTIYF TGCGCCAGCAGCCAAGAGGCAGATACTGGAAACACCATATATTTT
NA TRBJ2-7 NA TRBV6-6 CASTLQGHSYEQYF TGTGCCAGCACCCTACAGGGTCACTCCTACGAGCAGTACTTC
NA TRBJ1-1 NA TRBV5-6 CASSQGFGEAFF TGTGCCAGCAGTCAGGGGTTCGGTGAAGCTTTCTTT
NA TRBJ2-7 NA TRBV6-5 CASRITGVDEQYF TGTGCCAGCAGGATCACCGGGGTGGACGAGCAGTACTTC
TRBD2 TRBJ2-5 NA TRBV4-3 CASSQGKGTSGETQYF TGCGCCAGCAGCCAAGGGAAAGGGACTAGCGGAGAGACCCAGTACTTC
NA TRBJ2-1 once TRBV9 CASAPRRYDSYNEQFF TGTGCCAGCGCTCCCCGGCGGTACGATTCCTACAATGAGCAGTTCTTC
NA TRBJ2-4 NA TRBV11-3 CASSAGAGINIQYF TGTGCCAGCAGCGCCGGAGCAGGGATAAACATTCAGTACTTC
TRBD1 TRBJ2-7 NA TRBV12-5 CASARDGTGLDEQYF TGTGCTAGTGCCAGAGACGGGACAGGGCTAGACGAGCAGTACTTC
NA TRBJ1-5 NA TRBV10-3 CAISDRTENQPQHF TGTGCCATCAGTGATAGGACAGAGAATCAGCCCCAGCATTTT
NA TRBJ2-5 NA TRBV5-4 CASSLDLARQETQYF TGTGCCAGCAGCTTGGATCTAGCGCGCCAAGAGACCCAGTACTTC
NA TRBJ2-7 NA TRBV6-5 CASSYSGGVGYEQYF TGTGCCAGCAGTTACTCTGGAGGGGTGGGCTACGAGCAGTACTTC
TRBD1 TRBJ2-7 NA TRBV19 CASKITGTGSYEQYF TGTGCCAGTAAAATTACCGGGACAGGGTCTTACGAGCAGTACTTC
TRBD1 TRBJ2-1 NA TRBV7-7 CASSLDSGQGNEQFF TGTGCTAGCAGCTTAGACTCTGGACAGGGGAATGAGCAGTTCTTC
TRBD1 TRBJ2-7 NA TRBV7-9 CASSLKGQGAYEQYF TGTGCCAGCAGCCTAAAAGGACAGGGCGCCTACGAGCAGTACTTC
NA TRBJ2-7 NA TRBV7-2 CASSAKTRRIYEQYF TGTGCCAGCAGCGCGAAGACTCGTCGCATCTACGAGCAGTACTTC
NA TRBJ2-5 NA TRBV5-6 CASSTTGLSIGQETQYF TGTGCCAGCAGCACTACGGGACTCAGCATAGGGCAAGAGACCCAGTACTTC
TRBD2 TRBJ2-1 NA TRBV5-1 CASSLVGTSGNEQFF TGCGCCAGCAGCTTGGTGGGGACTAGCGGGAATGAGCAGTTCTTC
NA TRBJ1-1 NA TRBV7-2 CASSPGGRAGNTEAFF TGTGCCAGCAGCCCGGGCGGCAGGGCAGGGAACACTGAAGCTTTCTTT
NA TRBJ2-5 once TRBV7-2 CASSRLGLGDGTQYF TGTGCCAGCAGCCGGCTGGGACTGGGGGACGGGACCCAGTACTTC
TRBD1 TRBJ2-2 NA TRBV7-2 CASSLNRGTGELFF TGTGCCAGCAGCTTAAACAGGGGTACCGGGGAGCTGTTTTTT
NA TRBJ2-7 NA TRBV28 CASRRGLTYEQYF TGTGCCAGCAGGCGGGGTTTGACCTACGAGCAGTACTTC
TRBD2 TRBJ2-3 NA TRBV5-4 CATLPGGATTGGPTDTQYF TGTGCCACCTTACCGGGGGGGGCAACGACCGGAGGGCCTACAGATACGCAGTATTTT
NA TRBJ2-3 NA TRBV9 CASSAHRVADTQYF TGTGCCAGCAGCGCTCACAGGGTTGCAGATACGCAGTATTTT
TRBD2 TRBJ2-7 NA TRBV9 CASSREGLYEQYF TGTGCCAGCAGTCGGGAGGGCCTATACGAGCAGTACTTC
NA TRBJ1-5 NA TRBV12-1 CASSFHPQGNQPQHF TGTGCCAGCAGCTTTCACCCCCAGGGTAATCAGCCCCAGCATTTT
NA TRBJ2-1 NA TRBV6-6 CASFFVGGSEQFF TGTGCCAGTTTCTTTGTCGGGGGAAGTGAGCAGTTCTTC
NA TRBJ1-6 NA TRBV7-2 CASSLITGSPLHF TGTGCCAGCAGCTTAATTACGGGTTCACCCCTCCACTTT